Below, one TCR beta chain is given with its context. Its antigen is unknown. These data originate in a study of blood T cells in healthy people across ages. Study conclusions and caveats: Naive T cell percentage showed a strong correlation with the diversity of TCR beta. Among long-lived donors, naive CD4+ cells were more numerous and diversity higher than in aged donors. The diversity estimates, figures obtained from one million T cells, were considered underestimates. Researchers said unsorted PBMCs prevented a conclusive naive versus antigen-experienced comparison.

CDR1 SGHVS and CDR2 FNYEAQ come from the germline V gene. The V end lost 1 base, the J end lost 1 base, and 8 bases lay between the germline ends. CDR3 length: 15 amino acids. Combining a sample-barcoded 5' primer with a J-beta primer mix, a second PCR ran for 7 to 11 cycles. One entry per CDR3 protein, called by TCRdb with MiXCR from the 5' RACE reads. The repertoire includes about 1.4 million distinct CDR3 sequences, 59% of them detected once, and roughly 7% sits in the top ten. The chain recombines TRBV7-6 with TRBJ1-5; no reliable D call. Sequencing was performed on blood. This clonotype was obtained from a young man in good health. The CDR3 DNA reads TGTGCCAGCAGCTTAGGTCCCAGGAGCAATCAGCCCCAGCATTTT. Amino acids: CASSLGPRSNQPQHF. Full variable domain (missing parts from reference TRBV7-6 and TRBJ1-5): GAGVSQSPRYKVTKRGQDVALRCDPISGHVSLYWYRQALGQGPEFLTYFNYEAQQDKSGLPNDRFSAERPEGSISTLTIQRTEQRDSAMYRCASSLGPRSNQPQHFGDGTRLSIL.